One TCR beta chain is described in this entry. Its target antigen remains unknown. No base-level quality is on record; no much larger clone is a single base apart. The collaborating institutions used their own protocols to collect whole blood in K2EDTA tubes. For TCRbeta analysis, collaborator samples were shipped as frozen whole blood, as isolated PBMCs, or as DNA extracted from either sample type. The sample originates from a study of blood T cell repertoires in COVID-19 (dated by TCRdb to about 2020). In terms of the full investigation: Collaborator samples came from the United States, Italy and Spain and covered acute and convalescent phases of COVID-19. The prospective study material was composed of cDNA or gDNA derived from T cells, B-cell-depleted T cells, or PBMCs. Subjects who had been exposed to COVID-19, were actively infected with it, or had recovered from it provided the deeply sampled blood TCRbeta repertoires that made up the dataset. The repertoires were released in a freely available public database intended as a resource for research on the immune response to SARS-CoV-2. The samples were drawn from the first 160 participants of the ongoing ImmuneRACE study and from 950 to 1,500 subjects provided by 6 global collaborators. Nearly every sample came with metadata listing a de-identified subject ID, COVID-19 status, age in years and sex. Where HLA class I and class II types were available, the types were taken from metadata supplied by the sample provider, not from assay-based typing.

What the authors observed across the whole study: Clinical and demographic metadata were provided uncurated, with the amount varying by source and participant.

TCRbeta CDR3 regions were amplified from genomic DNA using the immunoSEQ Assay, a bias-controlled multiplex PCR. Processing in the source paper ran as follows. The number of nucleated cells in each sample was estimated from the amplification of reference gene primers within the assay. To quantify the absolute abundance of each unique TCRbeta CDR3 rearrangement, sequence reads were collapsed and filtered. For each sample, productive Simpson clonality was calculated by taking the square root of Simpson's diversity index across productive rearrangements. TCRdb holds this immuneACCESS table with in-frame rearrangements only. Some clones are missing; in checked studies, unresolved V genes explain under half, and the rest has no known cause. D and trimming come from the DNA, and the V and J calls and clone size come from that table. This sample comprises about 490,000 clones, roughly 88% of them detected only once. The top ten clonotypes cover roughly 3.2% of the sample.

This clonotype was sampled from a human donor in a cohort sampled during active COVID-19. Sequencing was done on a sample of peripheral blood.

The DNA sequence is as follows: TGTGCCAGCAGTTTTTCAGGGGTAGGCTACACCTTC. Its protein is CASSFSGVGYTF. The rearrangement combines TRBV27 with TRBJ1-2; the D gene is perhaps TRBD1, from 6 matching bases. V loses 3 bases, J loses 8 bases, and the germline ends lie 10 bases apart. CDR1 and CDR2 were assigned from the germline V gene (reference sequence) as MNHEY and SMNVEV. Counted from cysteine to phenylalanine, this CDR3 has 12 amino acids. The CDR3 DNA has 36 bases and is translated from base 1.